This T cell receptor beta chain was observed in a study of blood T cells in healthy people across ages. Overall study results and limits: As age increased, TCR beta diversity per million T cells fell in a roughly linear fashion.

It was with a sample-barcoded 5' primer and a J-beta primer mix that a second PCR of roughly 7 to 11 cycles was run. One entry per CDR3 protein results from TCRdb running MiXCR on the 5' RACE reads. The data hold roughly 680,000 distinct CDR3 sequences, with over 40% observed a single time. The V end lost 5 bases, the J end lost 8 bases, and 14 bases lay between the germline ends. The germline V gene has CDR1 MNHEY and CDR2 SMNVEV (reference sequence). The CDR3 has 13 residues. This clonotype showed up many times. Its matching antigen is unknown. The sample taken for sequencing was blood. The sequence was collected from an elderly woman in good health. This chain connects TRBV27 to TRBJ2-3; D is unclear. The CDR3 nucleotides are TGTGCCAGCAGTATATTTCCGAAGGGTACGCAGTATTTT. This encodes CASSIFPKGTQYF.